This TCR beta chain was sequenced in a study of shared clonotypes between healthy human individuals. Germline values: CDR1 LNHNV, CDR2 YYDKDF (reference sequence). This CDR3 has 11 residues. This clone was observed a single time. Antigen unknown. Sequence at one end of the junction differs from germline and may be a read error. Whole-study findings and limits: Between a few donors, naive CD4 clonotypes were shared at a level of around 4.8%. The donor pool, a small one, limited the genetic and exposure-history diversity represented. Memory subsets generally showed smaller estimated richness than naive subsets did. Generation of non-shared clonotypes was less probable than generation of clonotypes shared by all four donors.

This table comes from immunoSEQ multiplex PCR, and its TCRdb copy is limited to in-frame clones, with some not included. The sample includes over a million clones, 70% to 80% of them seen just once. The source is a man aged 18-30 years in good health. Some clones in this sample may be carry-over from other donors' samples. The sequenced sample consisted of memory CD4+ T cells from PBMCs. Subset noted: CD45RA-negative fraction. This rearrangement joins TRBV15 to TRBJ1-2, with D perhaps matching TRBD1 (5 bases). Written as DNA, the CDR3 is TGTGCCACCAGCACAACCGGGACTCCTTCTTTC. It specifies CATSTTGTPSF.